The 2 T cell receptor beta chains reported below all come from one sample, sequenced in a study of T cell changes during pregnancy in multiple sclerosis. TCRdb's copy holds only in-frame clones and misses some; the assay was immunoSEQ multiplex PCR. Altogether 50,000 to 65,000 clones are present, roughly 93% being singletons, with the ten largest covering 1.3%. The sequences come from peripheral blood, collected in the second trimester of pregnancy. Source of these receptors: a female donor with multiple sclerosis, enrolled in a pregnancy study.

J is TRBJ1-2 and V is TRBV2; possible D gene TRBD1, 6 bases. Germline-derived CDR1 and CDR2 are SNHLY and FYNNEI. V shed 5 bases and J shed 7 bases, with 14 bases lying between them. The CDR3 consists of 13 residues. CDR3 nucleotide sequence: TGTGCCAGCAGTACACAGGGTATTGCTGGCTACACCTTC. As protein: CASSTQGIAGYTF.

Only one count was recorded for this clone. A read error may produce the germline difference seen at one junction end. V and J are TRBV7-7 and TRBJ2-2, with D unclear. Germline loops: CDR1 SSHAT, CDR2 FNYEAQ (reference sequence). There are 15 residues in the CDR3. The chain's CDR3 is CASSVRHGNTGELFF. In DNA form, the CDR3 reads TGTGCTAGCAGCGTAAGACACGGGAACACCGGGGAGCTGTTTTTT.